Listed below are T cell receptor beta chains from one sample, sequenced in a study of shared clonotypes between healthy human individuals. Only in-frame clones appear in the TCRdb table, and some are missing; sequencing was by immunoSEQ multiplex PCR. The data contain about 690,000 clones, about nine tenths of them singletons. The sample consisted of memory CD8+ T cells from PBMCs. These receptors were obtained from a man aged 18 to 30 in good health. Some clones in this sample may be carry-over from other donors' samples. The CDR3 runs from the conserved cysteine through the conserved F or W. D genes are given only for firm matches. Expanded clones are given a class, and other clones once, few, many or no size at all.

v_call: TRBV5-6; j_call: TRBJ1-2; clone_size: -; d_call: TRBD1; cdr3_nt: TGTGCCAGCAGCTGGATGACAGGGTCCTATGGCTACACCTTC; cdr3_aa: CASSWMTGSYGYTF
v_call: TRBV27; j_call: TRBJ2-1; clone_size: -; d_call: -; cdr3_nt: TGTGCCAGCAGTTTTTTAGCGGACAATGAGCAGTTCTTC; cdr3_aa: CASSFLADNEQFF
v_call: TRBV27; j_call: TRBJ2-5; clone_size: -; d_call: -; cdr3_nt: TGTGCCAGCAGGCCAATAGACGAGGTAGAGACCCAGTACTTC; cdr3_aa: CASRPIDEVETQYF
v_call: TRBV7-9; j_call: TRBJ2-2; clone_size: -; d_call: -; cdr3_nt: TGTGCCAGCAGCTTGGTACGGCGGGAAGACACCGGGGAGCTGTTTTTT; cdr3_aa: CASSLVRREDTGELFF
v_call: TRBV28; j_call: TRBJ2-5; clone_size: -; d_call: TRBD1; cdr3_nt: TGTGCCAGCAGTTTAATAGGCAGGGGGAGAGAGACCCAGTACTTC; cdr3_aa: CASSLIGRGRETQYF
v_call: TRBV18; j_call: TRBJ2-7; clone_size: -; d_call: -; cdr3_nt: TGTGCCAGCTCATCCATAGCGTCGACGTACGAGCAGTACTTC; cdr3_aa: CASSSIASTYEQYF
v_call: TRBV27; j_call: TRBJ1-5; clone_size: -; d_call: -; cdr3_nt: TGTGCCAGCAGTTTACAGGCCCCCGAGTCTCATCAGCCCCAGCATTTT; cdr3_aa: CASSLQAPESHQPQHF
v_call: TRBV27; j_call: TRBJ2-5; clone_size: -; d_call: TRBD1; cdr3_nt: TGTGCCAGCAGTCCTGACAGGGGGATGGAGGCCCAGTACTTC; cdr3_aa: CASSPDRGMEAQYF
v_call: TRBV27; j_call: TRBJ1-1; clone_size: -; d_call: -; cdr3_nt: TGTGCCAGCAGTTTATTACAGGGTCCAAAACCTGAAGCTTTCTTT; cdr3_aa: CASSLLQGPKPEAFF
v_call: TRBV9; j_call: TRBJ1-2; clone_size: -; d_call: -; cdr3_nt: TGTGCCAGCAGCGCCCCCCTAGGTCCGTTGGATGGCTACACCTTC; cdr3_aa: CASSAPLGPLDGYTF
v_call: TRBV10-3; j_call: TRBJ2-7; clone_size: -; d_call: TRBD1; cdr3_nt: TGTGCCATCTACGCAGGGGGCTTCGACGAGCAGTACTTC; cdr3_aa: CAIYAGGFDEQYF
v_call: TRBV5-6; j_call: TRBJ2-7; clone_size: -; d_call: TRBD1; cdr3_nt: TGTGCCAGCAGCTGGGGACAGGACCGGCCGGGGCAGTACTTC; cdr3_aa: CASSWGQDRPGQYF
v_call: TRBV28; j_call: TRBJ2-7; clone_size: -; d_call: TRBD2; cdr3_nt: TGTGCCAGCGGGACAAAGCGGGAGTTATACGAGCAGTACTTC; cdr3_aa: CASGTKRELYEQYF
v_call: TRBV9; j_call: TRBJ2-7; clone_size: -; d_call: -; cdr3_nt: TGTGCCAGCAGCCCCTCCGTGAACGAGCAGTACTTC; cdr3_aa: CASSPSVNEQYF
v_call: TRBV7-9; j_call: TRBJ1-2; clone_size: few; d_call: -; cdr3_nt: TGTGCCAGCAGCTTGGCAGACAACTATGGCTACACCTTC; cdr3_aa: CASSLADNYGYTF
v_call: TRBV11-2; j_call: TRBJ1-4; clone_size: -; d_call: -; cdr3_nt: TGTGCCAGCAGCTTGTGGGATGTACCAACTAATGAAAAACTGTTTTTT; cdr3_aa: CASSLWDVPTNEKLFF
v_call: TRBV19; j_call: TRBJ2-3; clone_size: -; d_call: TRBD1; cdr3_nt: TGTGCCAGTAGTGACGAGGGACAGGGAACAGATACGCAGTATTTT; cdr3_aa: CASSDEGQGTDTQYF
v_call: TRBV7-2; j_call: TRBJ2-1; clone_size: -; d_call: -; cdr3_nt: TGTGCCAGCAGCCCCCCACGCTCCGAGGTGGCCAACAATGAGCAGTTCTTC; cdr3_aa: CASSPPRSEVANNEQFF
v_call: TRBV30; j_call: TRBJ1-1; clone_size: few; d_call: -; cdr3_nt: TGTGCCTGGAGTGTAGGGCAGACTGAAGCTTTCTTT; cdr3_aa: CAWSVGQTEAFF
v_call: TRBV6-5; j_call: TRBJ1-2; clone_size: -; d_call: -; cdr3_nt: TGTGCCAGCAGCCCATCGGAGGGAAAAAGGGGTAGCTACACCTTC; cdr3_aa: CASSPSEGKRGSYTF
v_call: TRBV28; j_call: TRBJ2-7; clone_size: -; d_call: -; cdr3_nt: TGTGCCAGCAGTTTATACGGCGCAGGGCCTTCCTACGAGCAGTACTTC; cdr3_aa: CASSLYGAGPSYEQYF
v_call: TRBV19; j_call: TRBJ1-5; clone_size: -; d_call: -; cdr3_nt: TGTGCCAGTACATCAGGGGCCTGGAGCAATCAGCCCCAGCATTTT; cdr3_aa: CASTSGAWSNQPQHF
v_call: TRBV9; j_call: TRBJ2-7; clone_size: -; d_call: TRBD2; cdr3_nt: TGTGCCAGCAGCGTAGGATCGCGACTAGCGGGAGGTGAGCAGTACTTC; cdr3_aa: CASSVGSRLAGGEQYF
v_call: TRBV19; j_call: TRBJ2-2; clone_size: -; d_call: TRBD2; cdr3_nt: TGTGCCAGTAGTATAGACCTTCCGGGACTAGCGTGGACCGGGGAGCTGTTTTTT; cdr3_aa: CASSIDLPGLAWTGELFF
v_call: TRBV7-7; j_call: TRBJ2-1; clone_size: -; d_call: -; cdr3_nt: TGTGCCAGCAGCTTAGGCAGGGCAAGCTACAATGAGCAGTTCTTC; cdr3_aa: CASSLGRASYNEQFF
v_call: TRBV7-2; j_call: TRBJ2-2; clone_size: -; d_call: -; cdr3_nt: TGTGCCAGCAGCTTAGGACCCCCCGGTGGGGCGCCCGGGGAGCTGTTTTTT; cdr3_aa: CASSLGPPGGAPGELFF
v_call: TRBV5-6; j_call: TRBJ2-2; clone_size: -; d_call: TRBD2; cdr3_nt: TGTGCCAGCAGTGATAGGCGGGAGGTTAACACCGGGGAGCTGTTTTTT; cdr3_aa: CASSDRREVNTGELFF
v_call: TRBV4-1; j_call: TRBJ2-1; clone_size: once; d_call: -; cdr3_nt: TGCGCCAGCAGCCAAGTCTCTCGGAGGGACTCCTACAATGAGCAGTTCTTC; cdr3_aa: CASSQVSRRDSYNEQFF